A selection of T cell receptor beta chains follows, all from one sample in a study of cytomegalovirus exposure and HLA in healthy donors. Generated by immunoSEQ multiplex PCR, the TCRdb table keeps only in-frame clones and is missing some. Here the sample spans roughly 130,000 clones, approximately 86% being singletons. Sequencing was performed on PBMCs. Receptor source: a boy aged 5-17 years in good health and CMV-seronegative. The CDR3 runs from the conserved cysteine through the conserved F or W. D genes are given only for firm matches. The size entry is marked missing in some rows and otherwise reads once, few, many or a size class.

TRBJ2-1 | - | - | TRBV6-1 | TGTGCCAGCAGTGAACAGTTCAGTGAGCAGTTCTTC | CASSEQFSEQFF
TRBJ2-7 | TRBD2 | - | TRBV5-6 | TGTGCCAGCAACCCCAGCGGGGTCTTATACGAGCAGTACTTC | CASNPSGVLYEQYF
TRBJ1-5 | TRBD1 | - | TRBV6-1 | TGTGCCAGCACGACAGGGTATAGCAATCAGCCCCAGCATTTT | CASTTGYSNQPQHF
TRBJ2-5 | TRBD1 | once | TRBV5-1 | TGCGCCAGTGGGACAGGGGGTGTGGAGGAGACCCAGTACTTC | CASGTGGVEETQYF
TRBJ2-7 | TRBD2 | - | TRBV19 | TGTGCCAGTAGTATATCTCTAGCGGGAGACTGGGAGCAGTACTTC | CASSISLAGDWEQYF
TRBJ1-1 | TRBD1 | - | TRBV7-6 | TGTGCCAGCAGCTCCCCGGGACAGGGCCGGAACACTGAAGCTTTCTTT | CASSSPGQGRNTEAFF
TRBJ1-4 | TRBD1 | - | TRBV9 | TGTGCCAGCAGCGTTGGGACAGGGCTTGCAACTAATGAAAAACTGTTTTTT | CASSVGTGLATNEKLFF
TRBJ1-4 | - | - | TRBV2 | TGTGCCAGCAGGGCTTTAGGCGGGGCTTATGAAAAACTGTTTTTT | CASRALGGAYEKLFF
TRBJ2-7 | - | - | TRBV16 | TGTGCCAGCAGCCCACTCTCGCGGGTATGGGAGCAGTACTTC | CASSPLSRVWEQYF
TRBJ1-6 | - | - | TRBV18 | TGTGCCAGCTCACCTCCGATCGTCCCGGGGAATTCACCCCTCCACTTT | CASSPPIVPGNSPLHF
TRBJ2-7 | TRBD1 | - | TRBV5-1 | TGCGCCAGCAGCTTCGATCGACAGGGAAACTACGAGCAGTACTTC | CASSFDRQGNYEQYF
TRBJ1-2 | TRBD1 | - | TRBV4-3 | TGCGCCAGCAGCCCTCCGGGACAGGCACCCTATGGCTACACCTTC | CASSPPGQAPYGYTF
TRBJ2-5 | - | - | TRBV9 | TGTGCCAGCAGCCGCGAGGGAGAGACCCAGTACTTC | CASSREGETQYF
TRBJ2-3 | TRBD1 | - | TRBV27 | TGTGCCAGCAGTTTAAGGGACAGGGTAGCAGATACGCAGTATTTT | CASSLRDRVADTQYF
TRBJ2-3 | - | - | TRBV5-1 | TGCGCCAGCAGCTTGCGGGGTTTGGGCACAGATACGCAGTATTTT | CASSLRGLGTDTQYF
TRBJ2-6 | - | - | TRBV5-1 | TGCGCCAGCAGGCGGCGAGAGGGGGCCAACGTCCTGACTTTC | CASRRREGANVLTF
TRBJ2-7 | - | few | TRBV4-1 | TGCGCCAGCAGCCTAGTAGGACAGAGCTCCTACGAGCAGTACTTC | CASSLVGQSSYEQYF
TRBJ2-2 | - | - | TRBV7-2 | TGTGCCAGCAGCTTAGGGCAGGGGAACACCGGGGAGCTGTTTTTT | CASSLGQGNTGELFF
TRBJ1-2 | - | - | TRBV4-3 | TGCGCCAGCAGCCAAGATTCAGGGTCTGGCTACACCTTC | CASSQDSGSGYTF
TRBJ1-2 | TRBD1 | - | TRBV15 | TGTGCCACCAGCAGAGAAGGAGGACAGGGGGAATATGGCTACACCTTC | CATSREGGQGEYGYTF
TRBJ2-5 | - | - | TRBV7-9 | TGTGCCAGCAGCTTATTGGCGGTTTCTGAGACCCAGTACTTC | CASSLLAVSETQYF
TRBJ2-3 | TRBD1 | - | TRBV27 | TGTGCCAGCAGTGGACAGGCTCACTATAGCACAGATACGCAGTATTTT | CASSGQAHYSTDTQYF
TRBJ2-2 | - | - | TRBV6-5 | TGTGCCAGCAGTTCGACAGCGTCGAACACCGGGGAGCTGTTTTTT | CASSSTASNTGELFF
TRBJ1-2 | - | - | TRBV20-1 | TGCAGTACCGAAACAGGGTCTAACTACACCTTC | CSTETGSNYTF
TRBJ1-4 | - | - | TRBV6-5 | TGTGCCAGCAGCTCTACAGGGCGGAATGAAAAACTGTTTTTT | CASSSTGRNEKLFF
TRBJ1-2 | TRBD1 | - | TRBV5-1 | TGCGCCAGCAGCGCTACAGGGGCCGATAACTATGGCTACACCTTC | CASSATGADNYGYTF
TRBJ1-5 | - | - | TRBV29-1 | TGCAGCAAACACAGGAGTAATAGCAATCAGCCCCAGCATTTT | CSKHRSNSNQPQHF
TRBJ2-5 | TRBD1 | - | TRBV4-3 | TGCGCCAGCAGCCAAGATTACAGGGGAAGCGAGACCCAGTACTTC | CASSQDYRGSETQYF
TRBJ2-7 | TRBD2 | - | TRBV2 | TGTGCCAGCAGCCTATGGGTAGCGGGGCTCTACGAGCAGTACTTC | CASSLWVAGLYEQYF
TRBJ2-5 | TRBD1 | - | TRBV29-1 | TGCAGCGTAGATACAGGGGATTCAGAGACCCAGTACTTC | CSVDTGDSETQYF
TRBJ2-6 | - | - | TRBV4-2 | TGTGCCAGCAGCCAAGTGTCCCAGGCCCTCTCTGGGGCCAACGTCCTGACTTTC | CASSQVSQALSGANVLTF
TRBJ1-1 | - | few | TRBV10-3 | TGTGCCATCGGGCCATCCGGAGGGAACACTGAAGCTTTCTTT | CAIGPSGGNTEAFF
TRBJ2-1 | - | - | TRBV27 | TGTGCCAGCAGTCTCCTAGGAGCCTACAATGAGCAGTTCTTC | CASSLLGAYNEQFF
TRBJ2-7 | TRBD1 | - | TRBV4-3 | TGCGCCAGCAGCCAAGATAGGGGGCTGAACGAGCAGTACTTC | CASSQDRGLNEQYF
TRBJ2-1 | TRBD2 | - | TRBV7-2 | TGTGTCAGCAGCTTAGTGACTAGCGGGAGGGGGTACAATGAGCAGTTCTTC | CVSSLVTSGRGYNEQFF
TRBJ1-2 | - | - | TRBV5-1 | TGCGCCAGCAGCTTGTCAGGGGCGCTTAACTATGGCTACACCTTC | CASSLSGALNYGYTF
TRBJ2-3 | - | - | TRBV10-3 | TGTGCCATCATGCGGGCGAGCACAGATACGCAGTATTTT | CAIMRASTDTQYF
TRBJ2-7 | - | - | TRBV7-9 | TGTGCCAGCAGCTTGGCAGGGGCGTACGAGCAGTACTTC | CASSLAGAYEQYF
TRBJ1-3 | - | - | TRBV2 | TGTGCCAGCAGCTCGACACCGATCTCTGGAAACACCATATATTTT | CASSSTPISGNTIYF
TRBJ1-2 | - | - | TRBV19 | TGTGCCAGTAATGGCGGCGACTATGGCTACACCTTC | CASNGGDYGYTF
TRBJ1-2 | - | - | TRBV6-6 | TGTGCCACCGCTAACTATGGCTACACCTTC | CATANYGYTF
TRBJ1-1 | - | - | TRBV5-6 | TGTGCCAGCAGCAAAGGGCTTGACAGGAGCCTGAACACTGAAGCTTTCTTT | CASSKGLDRSLNTEAFF
TRBJ2-1 | TRBD2 | few | TRBV5-5 | TGTGCCAGCTACGCTAGCGGGGGCTCCTACAATGAGCAGTTCTTC | CASYASGGSYNEQFF
TRBJ2-5 | TRBD2 | - | TRBV5-4 | TGTGCCAGCAGCTTGACGGGGGGGGTGGAAGAGACCCAGTACTTC | CASSLTGGVEETQYF
TRBJ1-1 | TRBD1 | - | TRBV11-3 | TGTGCCAGCAGCTTGGACAGGGACACTGAAGCTTTCTTT | CASSLDRDTEAFF
TRBJ2-5 | TRBD1 | - | TRBV5-1 | TGCGCCAGCAGCCCGGGGACAGGGTGGGAAGAGACCCAGTACTTC | CASSPGTGWEETQYF
TRBJ2-3 | - | - | TRBV19 | TGTGCCAGTAGCACCCTCAGAGATACGCAGTATTTT | CASSTLRDTQYF
TRBJ2-7 | TRBD1 | once | TRBV7-7 | TGTGCTAGCAGCCCGGGACAGGGGGCTGATGAGCAGTACTTC | CASSPGQGADEQYF
TRBJ2-5 | TRBD1 | - | TRBV18 | TGTGCCAGCTCACCGACCCGACTTGCGGACAGGGGAGTTGGTCAAGAGACCCAGTACTTC | CASSPTRLADRGVGQETQYF
TRBJ2-5 | TRBD2 | once | TRBV4-1 | TGCGCCAGCAGCCCGAGGGGACTAGCGGGGCAAGAGACCCAGTACTTC | CASSPRGLAGQETQYF
TRBJ1-5 | - | - | TRBV7-2 | TGTGCCAGCAGCTTAGCGGGGAACAGGGCCGCGCATTTT | CASSLAGNRAAHF
TRBJ1-2 | - | - | TRBV30 | TGTGCCTGGATGCTTAGGGGAGGGAACTATGGCTACACCTTC | CAWMLRGGNYGYTF
TRBJ1-5 | TRBD1 | - | TRBV27 | TGTGCCAGCAGTAGACAGGGTCCCAATCAGCCCCAGCATTTT | CASSRQGPNQPQHF